The entry below describes one T cell receptor beta chain. In the original analysis: How many nucleated cells were present was estimated from reference gene primer amplification. Sequencing used immunoSEQ multiplex PCR; TCRdb keeps in-frame clones, though not all of them. V, J and clone size derive from that table, while D and trimming were established from the DNA sequence. The sample holds more than 150,000 clones, just under 90% seen once. This entry belongs to a study of blood T cell repertoires in COVID-19. Study context: Sample material is recorded as cDNA or gDNA derived from T cells, B-cell-depleted T cells, or PBMCs.

The sequencing input was peripheral blood. The origin of this receptor is a woman aged 18-29 years who had recovered from COVID-19.

Here the CDR3 DNA reads TGTGCCAGCAGCCATTTCCCGACAGCTAAAGAAGCTTTCTTT. It encodes CASSHFPTAKEAFF. V usage is TRBV27 and J usage is TRBJ1-1; possibly TRBD1 for D (5 bases). CDR1 is MNHEY and CDR2 is SMNVEV in the germline V gene (reference sequence). Trimming stripped 6 bases from V and 8 bases from J, with 19 bases between. The CDR3 is 14 amino acids.